One sample yielded the 9 T cell receptor beta chains listed below, sequenced in a study of blood T cell repertoires in COVID-19. Libraries were prepared by immunoSEQ multiplex PCR; TCRdb keeps only in-frame clonotypes and omits some of them. The sample lists almost 200,000 clones; approximately 80% were seen once. What was sequenced was peripheral blood. These receptors were obtained from a man in his sixties with COVID-19, enrolled during active disease.

The chain couples TRBV18 to TRBJ1-5; 8 positions match TRBD1. The V segment lost 4 bases and the J segment 2 bases; nucleotides outside the gene matches: 7. CDR1 KGHSH and CDR2 LQKENI come from the germline V gene. There are 16 residues in the CDR3. CDR3 sequence: CASSQVQGGGNQPQHF. CDR3 DNA: TGTGCCAGCTCACAAGTACAGGGGGGGGGCAATCAGCCCCAGCATTTT.

The rearrangement links TRBV19 to TRBJ1-2, with D unclear. The CDR3 spans 14 residues. The V gene lost 0 bases and the J gene lost 4 bases, with 9 bases spanning the gap. Germline values: CDR1 LNHDA, CDR2 SQIVND (reference sequence). The CDR3 sequence is CASSIDQFFYGYTF. The CDR3 region has the DNA TGTGCCAGTAGTATAGATCAGTTTTTCTATGGCTACACCTTC.

This chain connects TRBV3-1 (or the pseudogene TRBV3-2) to TRBJ2-5, with 9 bases lining up with TRBD2. Germline values: CDR1 LGHDT, CDR2 YNNKEL (reference sequence). CDR3 length: 15 residues. V shed 5 bases and J 2 bases; nucleotides not matched to a gene: 6. The DNA for the CDR3 is TGTGCCAGCAGCTATGGGACTAGCAGACAAGAGACCCAGTACTTC. It specifies CASSYGTSRQETQYF.

This chain joins TRBV5-6 and TRBJ2-1, with TRBD1 identical over 8 bases. V shed 3 bases, J shed 9 bases, and the junction held 5 bases outside the gene matches. The CDR3 sequence is 13 residues long. Per the germline V gene, CDR1 is SGHDT and CDR2 is YYEEEE. The CDR3 spells CASSWTGRVEQFF. The CDR3 DNA sequence: TGTGCCAGCAGCTGGACAGGGCGGGTTGAGCAGTTCTTC.

V gene TRBV10-3 combines with J gene TRBJ1-1; D is undetermined. V gave up 3 bases and J gave up 1 base, with 9 bases separating them. The germline gives CDR1 ENHRY, CDR2 SYGVKD. This CDR3 comprises 14 residues. The CDR3 is CAISEYRSNTEAFF. In nucleotides, the CDR3 is TGTGCCATCAGTGAATATAGATCGAACACTGAAGCTTTCTTT.

The V and J genes are TRBV3-1 (or the pseudogene TRBV3-2) and TRBJ1-1; 8 bases fit TRBD1. Trimming cost V 4 bases and J 5 bases; bases outside gene matches: 6. CDR1 is LGHDT, CDR2 YNNKEL, per germline (reference sequence). The CDR3 totals 14 residues. For the CDR3, the DNA is TGTGCCAGCAGCCGACCCGACAGGGGTACTGAAGCTTTCTTT. It translates to CASSRPDRGTEAFF.

The chain uses TRBV20-1 and TRBJ1-5; D gene ambiguous. The V end was cut by 3 bases, the J end by 7 bases, with 16 bases between. The CDR3 extends over 14 amino acids. CDR1 and CDR2 (germline): DFQATT, SNEGSKA (reference sequence). The chain's CDR3 is CSASDGSSEQPQHF. CDR3 nucleotide sequence: TGCAGTGCTAGTGACGGGTCCTCCGAACAGCCCCAGCATTTT.

The chain combines TRBV18 with TRBJ1-5; D unresolved. CDR1 is KGHSH, CDR2 LQKENI, per germline. CDR3 length equals 12 residues. Trimming stripped 2 bases from V and 6 bases from J, with 5 bases between. This CDR3 is CASSPDSQPQHF. The CDR3 DNA sequence: TGTGCCAGCTCACCAGATAGTCAGCCCCAGCATTTT. The full variable domain, its missing parts supplied by reference TRBV18 and TRBJ1-5, is NAGVMQNPRHLVRRRGQEARLRCSPMKGHSHVYWYRQLPEEGLKFMVYLQKENIIDESGMPKERFSAEFPKEGPSILRIQQVVRGDSAAYFCASSPDSQPQHFGDGTRLSIL.

This chain uses TRBV7-2 with TRBJ1-6, with D maybe TRBD1 (6 bases). The CDR3 covers 14 residues. V gave up 6 bases and J gave up 7 bases, with 13 bases separating them. Germline V gene data show CDR1 as SGHTA and CDR2 as FQGNSA. The CDR3 DNA sequence: TGTGCCAGCAGGCCAGGGGTACGGAATTCACCCCTCCACTTT. It codes for CASRPGVRNSPLHF.